The next 9 T cell receptor beta chains were all read from a single sample in a study of regulatory T cells in long-lasting Graves disease. The time point here: newly diagnosed GD, antithyroid drugs for less than 3 months. Generation of the TCR library employed RNA extracted from PBMCs. Construction of TCR beta libraries relied on iRepertoire HTBI primers and on Arm-PCR targeting CDR3 regions. MiXCR, run by TCRdb on the multiplex PCR reads, gives a single entry per CDR3 protein. The sample has 410,000 or so distinct CDR3 sequences, approximately 15% seen once; the top ten hold about a sixth. These data also formed part of another study, on T cells in Graves' hyperthyroidism and ophthalmopathy.

Source: peripheral blood mononuclear cells (PBMCs), taken at new diagnosis, from a patient treated with antithyroid drugs. The receptors here all came from a woman aged 30 to 39 with Graves disease.

This clonotype was picked up a small number of times. The CDR3 protein is CATSSRQGALETQYF. The CDR3 DNA reads as TGTGCCACCAGTTCTCGACAGGGGGCATTGGAGACCCAGTACTTC. V is TRBV24-1 and J is TRBJ2-5; 10 nucleotides agree with TRBD1. Germline V gene sequence: CDR1 KGHDR, CDR2 SFDVKD. The CDR3 sequence is 15 residues long. After removal of 6 bases from V and 5 bases from J, the junction contained 8 bases not matched to a gene.

This clonotype was seen more than once but under ten times. This chain's CDR3 is CATSDFGQGADGEQFF. CDR3 coding DNA: TGTGCCACCAGTGATTTTGGGCAGGGGGCGGATGGTGAGCAGTTCTTC. J is TRBJ2-1 and V is TRBV24-1; TRBD1 aligns across 8 bases. The CDR3 runs 16 residues. Germline-derived CDR1 and CDR2 are KGHDR and SFDVKD. With V trimmed by 1 base and J by 9 bases, 10 bases remained unmatched.

The chain is built from TRBV19 and TRBJ2-1; D unclear. Trimming shortened V by 3 bases and J by 5 bases, and 11 bases separated the two germline ends. Germline assignment: CDR1 LNHDA and CDR2 SQIVND (reference sequence). The CDR3 is 14 amino acids. Here the CDR3 reads CASSIIGPNNEQFF. The CDR3, as DNA: TGTGCCAGTAGTATCATTGGCCCTAACAATGAGCAGTTCTTC. Drawing the rest from reference TRBV19 and TRBJ2-1, the complete variable domain is DGGITQSPKYLFRKEGQNVTLSCEQNLNHDAMYWYRQDPGQGLRLIYYSQIVNDFQKGDIAEGYSVSREKKESFPLTVTSAQKNPTAFYLCASSIIGPNNEQFFGPGTRLTVL.

The table lists this clonotype with many counts. V gene TRBV12-3 or TRBV12-4 combines with J gene TRBJ2-5; 15 positions agree with TRBD2. The CDR3 is 18 amino acids. Losses at the gene ends were 6 bases for V and 4 bases for J; bases not matched to a gene: 12. CDR3 sequence: CASSTHRGLAGGGETQYF. Here the CDR3 DNA reads TGTGCCAGCAGCACCCACCGGGGACTAGCGGGAGGTGGAGAGACCCAGTACTTC.

J is TRBJ2-2 and V is TRBV27; either TRBD1 or TRBD2 may supply D (5 bases each). This CDR3 has 12 residues. CDR1 and CDR2 from the germline V gene are MNHEY and SMNVEV (reference sequence). Trimming removed 10 bases from V and 3 bases from J, with 9 bases in between. CDR3 bases: TGTGCCATCGTGGGGGACACCGGGGAGCTGTTTTTT. Its protein product is CAIVGDTGELFF.

This clonotype was seen a handful of times. The J gene is TRBJ1-2, the V gene TRBV20-1, with D unresolved. V lost 0 bases to trimming and J lost 7 bases, with 15 bases between them. The germline gives CDR1 DFQATT, CDR2 SNEGSKA (reference sequence). This CDR3 has 14 amino acids. CDR3 sequence reads: CSARDLESRSGYTF. CDR3 coding DNA: TGCAGTGCTAGAGATCTCGAGTCGCGGAGTGGCTACACCTTC.

This clonotype was seen at least ten times. The V call is TRBV18, the J call TRBJ2-1, with 10 bases identical to TRBD2. The germline V gene has CDR1 KGHSH and CDR2 LQKENI. The CDR3 contains 18 residues. The V gene end was trimmed by 2 bases and the J gene end by 3 bases; junction bases not matched to a gene: 10. CDR3 in amino acids: CASSPTLGLADHYNEQFF. In nucleotides, the CDR3 is TGTGCCAGCTCACCAACTCTCGGACTAGCGGATCACTACAATGAGCAGTTCTTC.

This clonotype was seen many times. V is TRBV29-1 and J is TRBJ2-7; no clear D. With 4 bases removed from V and 9 bases from J, the gap between germline ends came to 19 bases. CDR3 length equals 13 residues. Germline CDR1 reads SQVTM; CDR2 reads ANQGSEA. Written as DNA, the CDR3 is TGCAGCGTTGCTGGGTTCCCGCAGCTCGTGCAGTACTTC. This codes for CSVAGFPQLVQYF.

This clonotype was counted at least ten times. This chain links TRBV29-1 with TRBJ2-3, with D unclear. V lost 1 base to trimming and J lost 0 bases, with 2 bases between them. From germline, CDR1 is SQVTM and CDR2 ANQGSEA. This CDR3 contains 12 residues. This CDR3 is CSVEGSTDTQYF. DNA for the CDR3: TGCAGCGTTGAAGGCAGCACAGATACGCAGTATTTT.